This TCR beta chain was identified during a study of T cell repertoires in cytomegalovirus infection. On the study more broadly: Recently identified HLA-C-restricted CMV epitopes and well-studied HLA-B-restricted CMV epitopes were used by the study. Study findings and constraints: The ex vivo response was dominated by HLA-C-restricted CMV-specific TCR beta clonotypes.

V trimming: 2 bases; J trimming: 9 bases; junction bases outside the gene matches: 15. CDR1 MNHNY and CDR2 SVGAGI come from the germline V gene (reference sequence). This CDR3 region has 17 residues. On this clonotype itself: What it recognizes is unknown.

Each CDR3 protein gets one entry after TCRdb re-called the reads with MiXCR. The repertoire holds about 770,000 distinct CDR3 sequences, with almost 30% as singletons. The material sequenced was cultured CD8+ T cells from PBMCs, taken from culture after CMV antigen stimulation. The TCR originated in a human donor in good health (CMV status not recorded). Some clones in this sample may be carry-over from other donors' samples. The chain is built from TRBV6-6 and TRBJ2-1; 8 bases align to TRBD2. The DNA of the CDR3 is TGTGCCAGCAGTTACGCGCCGGGACTAGGGAGACAAGTTGAGCAGTTCTTC. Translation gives CASSYAPGLGRQVEQFF.